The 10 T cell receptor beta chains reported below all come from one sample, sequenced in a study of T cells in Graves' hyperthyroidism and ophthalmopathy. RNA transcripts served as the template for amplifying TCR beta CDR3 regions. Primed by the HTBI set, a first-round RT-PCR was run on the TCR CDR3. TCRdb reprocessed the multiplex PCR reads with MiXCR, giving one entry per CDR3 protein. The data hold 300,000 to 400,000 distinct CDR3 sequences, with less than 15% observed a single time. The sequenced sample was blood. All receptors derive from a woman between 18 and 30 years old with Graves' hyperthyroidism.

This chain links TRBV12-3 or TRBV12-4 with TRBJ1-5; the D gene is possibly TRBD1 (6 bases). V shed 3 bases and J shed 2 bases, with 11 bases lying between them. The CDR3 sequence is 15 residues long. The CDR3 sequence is CASSFTGARNQPQHF. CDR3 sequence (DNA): TGTGCCAGCAGTTTCACGGGGGCCCGCAATCAGCCCCAGCATTTT.

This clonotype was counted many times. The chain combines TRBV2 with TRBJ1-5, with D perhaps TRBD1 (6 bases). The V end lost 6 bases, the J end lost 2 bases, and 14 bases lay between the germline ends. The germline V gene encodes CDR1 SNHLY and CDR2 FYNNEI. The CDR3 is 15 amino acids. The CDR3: CASREGGAGNQPQHF. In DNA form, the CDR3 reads TGTGCCAGCAGAGAGGGGGGTGCGGGCAATCAGCCCCAGCATTTT.

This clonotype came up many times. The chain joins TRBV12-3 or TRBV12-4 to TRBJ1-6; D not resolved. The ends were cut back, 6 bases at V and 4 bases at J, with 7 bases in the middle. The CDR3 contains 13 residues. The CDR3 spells CASRADYNSPLHF. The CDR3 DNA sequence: TGTGCCAGCAGGGCCGATTATAATTCACCCCTCCACTTT.

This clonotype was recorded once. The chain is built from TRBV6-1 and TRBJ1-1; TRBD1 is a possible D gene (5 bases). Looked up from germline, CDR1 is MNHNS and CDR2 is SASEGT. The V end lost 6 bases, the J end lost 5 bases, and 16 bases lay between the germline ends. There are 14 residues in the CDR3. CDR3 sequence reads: CASSRGAGLTEAFF. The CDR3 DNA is TGTGCCAGCAGCCGTGGGGCAGGGCTAACTGAAGCTTTCTTT.

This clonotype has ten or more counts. The CDR3 DNA reads TGTGCCAGCTCACCGGGTGGACTGACAGGATTCTCCTACGAGCAGTACTTC. Protein product: CASSPGGLTGFSYEQYF. The chain employs TRBV18 and TRBJ2-7; tentatively, D is TRBD1 (6 bases). Germline-derived CDR1 and CDR2 are KGHSH and LQKENI. Trimming removed 3 bases at V and 0 bases at J, with 18 bases between. CDR3 length: 17 amino acids.

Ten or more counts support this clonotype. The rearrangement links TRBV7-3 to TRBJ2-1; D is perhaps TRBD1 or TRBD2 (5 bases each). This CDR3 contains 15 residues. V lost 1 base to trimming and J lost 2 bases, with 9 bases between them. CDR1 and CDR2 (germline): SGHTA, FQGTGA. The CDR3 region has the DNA TGTGCCAGCAGCTTAAGGGACCAGGCCTACAATGAGCAGTTCTTC. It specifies CASSLRDQAYNEQFF.

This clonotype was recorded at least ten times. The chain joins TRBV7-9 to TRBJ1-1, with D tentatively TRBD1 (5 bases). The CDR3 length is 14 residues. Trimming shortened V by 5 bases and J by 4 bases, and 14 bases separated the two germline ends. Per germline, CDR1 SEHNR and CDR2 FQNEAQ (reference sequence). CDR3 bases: TGTGCCAGCAGCCCGGTAGCGGGGGGCACTGAAGCTTTCTTT. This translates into CASSPVAGGTEAFF.

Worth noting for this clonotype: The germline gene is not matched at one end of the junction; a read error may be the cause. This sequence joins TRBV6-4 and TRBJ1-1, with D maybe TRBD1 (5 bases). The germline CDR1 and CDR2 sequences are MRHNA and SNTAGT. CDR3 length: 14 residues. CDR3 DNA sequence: TGTGCCAGCAGTTACTCTTTGGGGGACACTGAAGCTTTCTTT. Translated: CASSYSLGDTEAFF.

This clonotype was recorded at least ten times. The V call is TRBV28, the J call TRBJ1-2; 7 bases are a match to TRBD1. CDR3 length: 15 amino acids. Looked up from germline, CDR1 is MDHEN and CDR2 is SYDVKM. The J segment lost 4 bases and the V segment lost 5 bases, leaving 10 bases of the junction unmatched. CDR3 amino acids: CASSPHRGPRYGYTF. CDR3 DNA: TGTGCCAGCAGTCCCCACAGGGGCCCCCGCTATGGCTACACCTTC.

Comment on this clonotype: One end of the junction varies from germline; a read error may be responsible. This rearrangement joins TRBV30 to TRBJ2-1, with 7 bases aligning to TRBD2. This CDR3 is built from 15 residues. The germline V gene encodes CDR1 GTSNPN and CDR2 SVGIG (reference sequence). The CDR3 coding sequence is TGTGCCTGGAATAGAGGGAGGGGCTCCTACAGTGAGCAGTTCTTC. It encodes CAWNRGRGSYSEQFF.